This TCR beta chain was identified in a study of blood T cell repertoires in COVID-19. On the study more broadly: The analysed material was cDNA or gDNA that came from T cells, B-cell-depleted T cells, or PBMCs.

This clone was detected only once. The germline gives CDR1 SGHKS, CDR2 YYEKEE (reference sequence). V dropped 1 base and J dropped 4 bases, with 11 bases sitting between them. The CDR3 contains 14 residues. Sequenced by immunoSEQ multiplex PCR; TCRdb stores in-frame clones only, minus some. Here the sample spans roughly 140,000 clones, about 90% being singletons. The participants were between roughly 18 and 100 years old and came from about two dozen US areas. In assigning cohorts, the study relied on participant-reported clinical history. The study counted Cohort 3 donors as recovered given two negative PCRs, clearance, or symptom resolution.

The J gene is TRBJ1-2, the V gene TRBV5-5, with D possibly matching TRBD1 (5 bases). The clonotype comes from a man in his 60s who had recovered from COVID-19. Sequencing was performed on PBMCs or T cells enriched from blood (not recorded which). The CDR3, as DNA: TGTGCCAGCAGCTTGCGGGGGTACAGCTATGGCTACACCTTC. It translates to CASSLRGYSYGYTF.